Below are 19 T cell receptor beta chains sequenced from a single sample in a study of blood T cell repertoires in COVID-19. Generated by immunoSEQ multiplex PCR, the TCRdb table keeps only in-frame clones and is missing some. The data hold about 370,000 clones, with around 89% observed a single time. The sample comprised peripheral blood. These receptors all come from a woman under 40 with COVID-19, enrolled during active disease.

J is TRBJ2-1 and V is TRBV7-9; D perhaps matches TRBD2 (6 bases). With 5 bases removed from V and 5 bases from J, the gap between germline ends came to 13 bases. This CDR3 contains 14 residues. Germline V gives CDR1 SEHNR, CDR2 FQNEAQ (reference sequence). Written as DNA, the CDR3 is TGTGCCAGCAGCACTAGCCCCTTTCACAATGAGCAGTTCTTC. Amino acids: CASSTSPFHNEQFF.

The genes are TRBV5-8 and TRBJ1-5, with a weak D call TRBD1 (5 bases). Trimming shortened V by 4 bases and J by 0 bases, and 8 bases separated the two germline ends. There are 14 residues in the CDR3. Germline CDR1 reads SGHTS; CDR2 reads YDEGEE. The CDR3: CASSPGDSNQPQHF. CDR3 sequence (DNA): TGTGCCAGCAGCCCGGGGGATAGCAATCAGCCCCAGCATTTT.

The chain has TRBV28 and TRBJ2-7; D may be TRBD2 (5 bases). V lost 0 bases and J lost 5, with 11 bases in between. CDR3 length: 14 residues. Germline assignment: CDR1 MDHEN and CDR2 SYDVKM. The CDR3 reads CASSLWTGLDEQYV. The CDR3 coding sequence is TGTGCCAGCAGTTTATGGACGGGATTAGACGAGCAGTACGTC.

The rearrangement uses TRBV9 and TRBJ2-1; TRBD2 matches 14 bases. The CDR3 runs 18 residues. CDR1 and CDR2 from the germline V gene are SGDLS and YYNGEE. V lost 0 bases to trimming and J lost 6 bases; unmatched junction nucleotides: 8. The CDR3 DNA reads TGTGCCAGCAGCGTAGGACTAGCGGGAGGGCCGGAAGGCAATGAGCAGTTCTTC. It is translated as CASSVGLAGGPEGNEQFF.

This clone showed up just once. This chain uses TRBV28 with TRBJ1-2, with 7 bases matching TRBD1. V lost 5 bases, J lost 8 bases, and 17 bases stayed unmatched. This CDR3 has 16 residues. Germline-derived CDR1 and CDR2 are MDHEN and SYDVKM. CDR3 protein: CASSQPYRTGRGGYTF. The DNA of the CDR3 is TGTGCCAGCAGTCAACCCTATAGGACAGGCCGGGGGGGCTACACCTTC.

The chain is built from TRBV6-5 and TRBJ2-3; D ambiguous. Germline loops: CDR1 MNHEY, CDR2 SVGAGI. Trimming removed 0 bases at V and 0 bases at J, with 10 bases between. The CDR3 spans 16 residues. The CDR3 sequence: CASSYSRRTSTDTQYF. CDR3 bases: TGTGCCAGCAGTTACTCAAGGAGAACTAGCACAGATACGCAGTATTTT.

The genes are TRBV6-5 and TRBJ1-1; 7 bases match TRBD1. Germline V lookup: CDR1 MNHEY, CDR2 SVGAGI. The CDR3 has 13 residues. Germline trimming cut 8 bases from V and 0 bases from J; bases unmatched to any gene: 3. The CDR3 loop is CASGGQMNTEAFF. The CDR3, as DNA: TGTGCCAGCGGGGGACAGATGAACACTGAAGCTTTCTTT.

V usage is TRBV2 and J usage is TRBJ2-2, with TRBD1 matching over 7 bases. The CDR3 totals 13 residues. The V gene's germline CDR1 is SNHLY and CDR2 FYNNEI. V was clipped by 6 bases and J by 5 bases; unmatched bases: 3. CDR3 coding DNA: TGTGCCAGCAGAGGGGGCGATACCGGGGAGCTGTTTTTT. Its translation is CASRGGDTGELFF.

This clone has only a few counts. This sequence joins TRBV27 and TRBJ1-1, with D maybe TRBD1 (5 bases). Trimming took off 0 bases at V and 4 bases at J, with 12 bases between the two ends. The CDR3 extends over 15 amino acids. From germline, CDR1 is MNHEY and CDR2 SMNVEV (reference sequence). For the CDR3, the DNA is TGTGCCAGCAGTTTATCTCAGGGCAGGAGCACTGAAGCTTTCTTT. This gives the protein CASSLSQGRSTEAFF.

This clone showed up just once. The rearrangement links TRBV14 to TRBJ2-3; tentatively, D is TRBD1 (6 bases). The CDR3 has 14 amino acids. Germline V lookup: CDR1 SGHDN, CDR2 FVKESK. Trimming took 4 bases from V and 5 from J, leaving 13 bases between them. The CDR3 protein is CASSLRDTIDTQYF. CDR3 DNA sequence: TGTGCCAGCAGCCTTCGGGACACCATAGATACGCAGTATTTT.

This sequence joins TRBV5-1 and TRBJ1-5; 12 bases are a match to TRBD1. The CDR3 extends over 14 amino acids. Germline V gene lookup returns CDR1 SGHRS and CDR2 YFSETQ. Trimming at V came to 4 bases and at J to 7 bases, leaving 3 bases not matched to a gene. The CDR3 loop reads CASSPGQGAQPQHF. The CDR3 DNA reads TGCGCCAGCAGCCCGGGACAGGGGGCGCAGCCCCAGCATTTT. Together with reference TRBV5-1 and TRBJ1-5, the CDR3 gives the full variable domain: KAGVTQTPRYLIKTRGQQVTLSCSPISGHRSVSWYQQTPGQGLQFLFEYFSETQRNKGNFPGRFSGRQFSNSRSEMNVSTLELGDSALYLCASSPGQGAQPQHFGDGTRLSIL.

This clone is a singleton in its sample. The V and J genes are TRBV9 and TRBJ1-2; a possible D gene is TRBD1 (5 bases). V was cut by 3 bases and J by 1 base, with 13 bases left in between. Germline V gene data show CDR1 as SGDLS and CDR2 as YYNGEE. The CDR3 totals 15 residues. This chain's CDR3 is CASSAQPTVNYGYTF. CDR3 bases: TGTGCCAGCAGCGCCCAACCGACAGTTAACTATGGCTACACCTTC. Full variable domain (missing parts from reference TRBV9 and TRBJ1-2): DSGVTQTPKHLITATGQRVTLRCSPRSGDLSVYWYQQSLDQGLQFLIQYYNGEERAKGNILERFSAQQFPDLHSELNLSSLELGDSALYFCASSAQPTVNYGYTFGSGTRLTVV.

This sequence joins TRBV3-1 (or the pseudogene TRBV3-2) and TRBJ2-1; maybe TRBD1 (6 bases). CDR1 and CDR2 (germline): LGHDT, YNNKEL (reference sequence). Trimming removed 2 bases from V and 7 bases from J, with 9 bases in between. This CDR3 region has 13 residues. The CDR3 nucleotides are TGTGCCAGCAGCCAAAACAGGGATAATGAGCAGTTCTTC. Translated, it gives CASSQNRDNEQFF.

The chain uses TRBV5-1 and TRBJ2-1; D is perhaps TRBD1 (6 bases). The CDR3 is 13 residues long. The V gene lost 6 bases and the J gene lost 8 bases, with 15 bases spanning the gap. Germline assignment: CDR1 SGHRS and CDR2 YFSETQ. CDR3 sequence reads: CASKLGSGDEQFF. The CDR3 DNA reads as TGCGCCAGCAAGCTTGGTTCAGGGGATGAGCAGTTCTTC. Using reference TRBV5-1 and TRBJ2-1 for the parts outside the CDR3, the full variable domain is KAGVTQTPRYLIKTRGQQVTLSCSPISGHRSVSWYQQTPGQGLQFLFEYFSETQRNKGNFPGRFSGRQFSNSRSEMNVSTLELGDSALYLCASKLGSGDEQFFGPGTRLTVL.

CDR3 nucleotides: TGTGCCAGCAGTTTCAGCGTCCAAGAGACCCAGTACTTC. Translated, it gives CASSFSVQETQYF. V and J are TRBV12-3 or TRBV12-4 and TRBJ2-5, with unresolved D. Trimming removed 3 bases at V and 1 base at J, with 6 bases between. The CDR3 is made up of 13 amino acids.

The chain couples TRBV5-1 to TRBJ1-1; D gene uncertain. CDR3 length: 13 amino acids. Germline V gene data show CDR1 as SGHRS and CDR2 as YFSETQ. V was trimmed by 0 bases and J by 7 bases, leaving 10 bases between them. For the CDR3, the DNA is TGCGCCAGCAGCTTGGACCGGGATATTGAAGCTTTCTTT. It specifies CASSLDRDIEAFF.

This clone was detected only once. CDR3 nucleotides: TGTGCCAGCAGTGCTTTGACAGGGCTCGAGCAGTACGTC. Its protein product is CASSALTGLEQYV. The chain has TRBV6-1 and TRBJ2-7, with 7 bases that match TRBD1. The CDR3 consists of 13 residues. Germline loops: CDR1 MNHNS, CDR2 SASEGT. V trimming: 4 bases; J trimming: 6 bases; junction bases outside the gene matches: 6.

The chain combines TRBV6-2 or TRBV6-3 with TRBJ1-1; D is unresolved. From germline, CDR1 is MNHEY and CDR2 SVGEGT. The germline V and J ends were trimmed by 5 bases and 5 bases, with 15 bases remaining between them. This CDR3 is built from 14 residues. The CDR3 is CASSPSGGLTEAFF. CDR3 coding DNA: TGTGCCAGCAGTCCCAGCGGAGGGTTGACTGAAGCTTTCTTT.

The V and J genes are TRBV7-8 and TRBJ2-3; 9 bases match TRBD2. The CDR3 spans 15 residues. Germline V CDR1 and CDR2: SGHVS, FQNEAQ. V was clipped by 5 bases and J by 4 bases; unmatched bases: 7. The CDR3 region is CASSRAGGWADTQYF. The CDR3 DNA reads TGTGCCAGCAGCCGAGCGGGAGGTTGGGCAGATACGCAGTATTTT.